This TCR beta chain was observed in a study of T cells in narcolepsy. Across the study: Enrolled donors included narcolepsy type 1 or type 2 patients and healthy controls. General observations from the study: Some memory CD4+ repertoires had no autoreactive clone sequences. Same-patient CSF and blood CD4+ T cell clonotypes included HCRT-specific and TRIB2-specific autoreactive ones. Reportedly, autoreactive clonotypes were serially detected in patients' blood but not controls'.

TCRdb's table, derived via immunoSEQ multiplex PCR, lists solely in-frame clones and lacks some. This sample has 30,000 or so clones; over 75% occur once, and the top ten carry about 0.84%. This clone appeared a single time. What it binds is not known. The sample comprised CD45RA- memory CD4+ T cells from PBMCs. This receptor was taken from a human donor with narcolepsy.

For the CDR3, the DNA is TGCGCCAGCACCCTCTTGCAGGTCGGTGAGCAGTTCTTC. Protein: CASTLLQVGEQFF. The V and J genes are TRBV5-1 and TRBJ2-1; D is unclear. CDR3 size: 13 residues. V was trimmed by 6 bases and J by 9 bases, leaving 16 bases between them. Germline V CDR1 and CDR2: SGHRS, YFSETQ.